The source of this T cell receptor (beta chain) is a study of T cells of healthy individuals. CDR3 length equals 14 residues. Trimming removed 0 bases at V and 7 bases at J, with 9 bases between. Germline CDR1 is LGHNA and CDR2 is YNFKEQ. This clonotype was detected only a few times. TCRdb reprocessed the 5' RACE reads via MiXCR and lists one record per CDR3 protein. The sample has 90,000 to 100,000 distinct CDR3 sequences, 15% to 20% seen once. The chain is built from TRBV4-2 and TRBJ2-2; TRBD2 is a possible D gene (6 bases). The source is a human donor in good health. The CDR3 sequence is CASSQDRGIGELFF. CDR3 in DNA: TGTGCCAGCAGCCAAGACCGCGGGATCGGGGAGCTGTTTTTT.